This TCR beta chain was sequenced in a study of CD8 T cells in Susac syndrome. V was shortened by 1 base and J by 3 bases, with 16 bases between the two germline ends. In germline, CDR1 is MGHDK, CDR2 SYGVNS. The CDR3 sequence is 17 residues long. In regard to this clonotype: Its antigen is not identified.

The RNA input was about 0.5 to 1 ug, and it was reverse transcribed with random hexamers. Across 54 Vbeta and 13 Jbeta, TCR beta CDR3 was amplified with immunoSEQ multiplex PCR. A single record per CDR3 protein comes from TCRdb applying MiXCR to the immunoSEQ multiplex PCR reads. The data show approximately 300,000 distinct CDR3 sequences, roughly 85% seen once. TEMRA cells underwent FACS enrichment and CD8+ and CD4+ T cells underwent negative isolation. General observations from the study: Only a relatively small number of individuals were included in the TCR sequencing and HLA analysis.

The TCR was taken from a human donor with multiple sclerosis. The V call is TRBV25-1, the J call TRBJ1-3, with D hard to call. Sequencing was carried out using CD8+ T cells from PBMCs. DNA for the CDR3: TGTGCCAGCAGTGAATTACCCCCTCCTACAAATGGAAACACCATATATTTT. It is translated as CASSELPPPTNGNTIYF.